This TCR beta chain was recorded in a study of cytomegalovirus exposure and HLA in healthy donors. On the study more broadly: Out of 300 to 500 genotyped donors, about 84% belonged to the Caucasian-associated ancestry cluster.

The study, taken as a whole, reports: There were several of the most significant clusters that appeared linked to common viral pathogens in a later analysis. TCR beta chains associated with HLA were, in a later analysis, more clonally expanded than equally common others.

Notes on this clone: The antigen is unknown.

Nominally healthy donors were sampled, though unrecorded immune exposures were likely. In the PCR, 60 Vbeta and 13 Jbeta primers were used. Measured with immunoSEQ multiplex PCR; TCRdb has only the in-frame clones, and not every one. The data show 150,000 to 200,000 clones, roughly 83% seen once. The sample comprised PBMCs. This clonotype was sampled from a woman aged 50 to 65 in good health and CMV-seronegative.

The CDR3 reads CASSLARGAKGSGYTF. CDR3 nucleotides: TGTGCCAGCAGCTTAGCTCGGGGGGCTAAAGGTAGTGGCTACACCTTC. The chain uses TRBV13 and TRBJ1-2, with D perhaps TRBD1 (6 bases). Germline V lookup: CDR1 PRHDT, CDR2 FYEKMQ (reference sequence). Trimming shortened V by 1 base and J by 7 bases, and 19 bases separated the two germline ends. CDR3 length: 16 amino acids.